This T cell receptor beta chain stems from a study of T cell changes during pregnancy in multiple sclerosis. This CDR3 has 12 amino acids. V gave up 5 bases and J gave up 5 bases, with 8 bases separating them. The germline gives CDR1 KGHSH, CDR2 LQKENI. This clone was counted once. Sequencing used immunoSEQ multiplex PCR; TCRdb keeps in-frame clones, though not all of them. The data contain about 44,000 clones, approximately 92% of them singletons. The source of this sequence is a female donor with multiple sclerosis, enrolled in a pregnancy study. The source was CD4+ T cells from peripheral blood mononuclear cells, collected in the first trimester of pregnancy. The J gene is TRBJ2-3, the V gene TRBV18; D is perhaps TRBD1 (6 bases). This CDR3 is CASSSDRDTQYF. The CDR3, as DNA: TGTGCCAGCTCATCGGACAGAGATACGCAGTATTTT.